This T cell receptor beta chain was identified in a study of T cells after yellow fever vaccination. MiXCR, applied by TCRdb to the 5' RACE reads, yields one record per CDR3 protein. The sample shows 300,000 or so distinct CDR3 sequences, roughly 8.6% of them seen only once. Study-level results: There was a small share of clonotypes that showed up in both the CD4 and CD8 compartments. Secondary responses were weaker yet peaked faster, day 5 versus 15. One caveat is that FACS-sorted repertoires could contain abundant clonotypes contaminating from the bulk population. Most clones from primary vaccination resurfaced after the booster (96% CD4, 88% CD8).

This clonotype has just a few counts. Antigen unknown. Germline-derived CDR1 and CDR2 are SNHLY and FYNNEI. J gave up 0 bases and V 11 bases, and 8 bases lay outside the gene matches. The CDR3 has 15 amino acids. The chain couples TRBV2 to TRBJ2-3; 10 nucleotides match TRBD2. This sample comprised PBMCs, obtained more than 35 days after the first yellow fever vaccination. This clonotype was obtained from a man aged 18 to 29 who received the YFV17D yellow fever vaccine. The CDR3, as DNA: TGTGCCGGAAGGTCTAGCGGGGGAAGCACAGATACGCAGTATTTT. This sequence encodes CAGRSSGGSTDTQYF.